This T cell receptor beta chain comes out of a study of CD8 T cells in Susac syndrome. Whole-study context: Roughly six sequenced Susac syndrome patients had clinically active disease, while under ten were in remission.

Random hexamers served to reverse transcribe roughly 0.45 to 1 ug RNA. TCRdb called the immunoSEQ multiplex PCR reads again in MiXCR, with one record for every CDR3 protein. This sample yields over 150,000 distinct CDR3 sequences, of which 90% to 95% are seen a single time; 0.099% belongs to the top ten. CDR3 length: 17 residues. Germline V gives CDR1 LGHDT, CDR2 YNNKEL (reference sequence). The V segment lost 2 bases and the J segment 7 bases; nucleotides outside the gene matches: 13. Patients with Susac syndrome met diagnostic criteria defined recently for definite or probable disease. This receptor was taken from a human donor with Susac syndrome. The genes are TRBV3-1 and TRBJ2-2, with 7 bases that match TRBD1. The sequenced sample was CD4+ T cells from PBMCs. This chain's CDR3 is CASSQTTGTAFNGELFF. The CDR3 DNA follows: TGTGCCAGCAGCCAAACCACCGGGACAGCCTTTAACGGGGAGCTGTTTTTT.